This T cell receptor beta chain originates from a study of CD8 T cells in Susac syndrome. Study-wide findings and caveats: The TCR sequencing and HLA analysis in the study involved a relatively small number of individuals, as the study acknowledged.

The CDR3 loop spans 14 amino acids. Germline trimming cut 4 bases from V and 6 bases from J; bases unmatched to any gene: 6. Per germline, CDR1 MGHRA and CDR2 YSYEKL. Reverse transcription of roughly 0.45 to 1 ug RNA was carried out with random hexamers. By means of immunoSEQ multiplex PCR, TCR beta CDR3 spanning 54 Vbeta and 13 Jbeta underwent amplification. One entry per CDR3 protein results from TCRdb running MiXCR on the immunoSEQ multiplex PCR reads. The table includes fewer than 300,000 distinct CDR3 sequences, approximately 84% detected once. A note on this clonotype: Antigen: not known.

From blood CD8+ and CD4+ T cells, the TCR beta chain was sequenced. Negative isolation was used for CD8+ and CD4+ T cells and FACS enrichment for TEMRA cells. Sequencing was carried out using CD8+ T cells from PBMCs. The TCR sequence derives from a human donor with multiple sclerosis. The chain is built from TRBV4-1 and TRBJ1-5, with 7 bases matching TRBD1. The chain's CDR3 is CASSPTRGPQPQHF. Written as DNA, the CDR3 is TGCGCCAGCAGCCCAACGAGGGGGCCTCAGCCCCAGCATTTT.